This T cell receptor beta chain was profiled in a study of PD-1 blockade in classical Hodgkin lymphoma (dated by TCRdb to 2020 to 2021). Looking at the study overall: Nivolumab dosing was 3 mg/kg intravenously every 2 weeks, continuing until either disease progression or unacceptable toxicity. The study used TCR beta sequencing and CyTOF to define a peripheral blood immune signature of response to PD-1 blockade in classical Hodgkin lymphoma.

The CDR3 holds 14 amino acids from the cysteine to the phenylalanine. Kept here is only the CDR3 DNA, which spans 42 bases and is read in frame from base 1. The germline V gene specifies SQVTM as CDR1 and ANQGSEA as CDR2. Relative to germline, V is 7 bases shorter and J is 0 bases shorter, with 12 bases between their ends. The sample's time point label, decoded: cycle 4 day 1 (C4D1), after five to seven weeks of nivolumab. Relapse after autologous stem cell transplantation had occurred in all trial patients, and cohorts A, B and C were distinguished by prior brentuximab vedotin exposure. CD4+ T cells were purified from thawed PBMCs by magnetic negative selection with a Miltenyi CD4+ T cell isolation kit. A total of 50 to 70 patients with relapsed/refractory classical Hodgkin lymphoma made up the trial cohort, and each patient's best overall response was complete response, partial response or progressive disease. Single-agent nivolumab was administered to trial patients in the multi-cohort phase II CheckMate 205 trial. An independent review committee assessed best overall response by applying the 2007 International Working Group response criteria. PBMCs from the trial were collected at three points: immediately before nivolumab initiation (C1D1), and during therapy at cycle 2 day 1 and cycle 4 day 1. Peripheral blood was collected in 8 mL Vacutainer Cell Preparation Tubes, from which PBMCs were isolated by centrifugation and then cryopreserved. Purified CD4+ and CD8+ fractions were prepared only for cases where an additional PBMC sample was available. On LS columns in a quadroMACS separator, the magnetically labelled cells were depleted, and the flow-through was collected as the purified fraction.

With respect to this clone: Its antigen is unknown. No quality values exist for individual bases; no much larger clone is one base distant.

The Qiagen DNeasy kit was used to extract genomic DNA from unsorted PBMCs and from the negatively selected CD4+ and CD8+ fractions. Using primers that anneal to V and J segments, immunoSEQ multiplex PCR amplified the TCR beta CDR3 regions. A synthetic immune receptor repertoire was used to minimize amplification bias, and any residual bias was removed computationally once sequencing was done. The authors' pipeline ran thus. Repertoire diversity was quantified as the Shannon entropy index using custom Python scripts. The unsorted, CD4+ and CD8+ repertoires were each analyzed separately, with the exception of combined analyses, where CD4+ and CD8+ sequences were merged in silico. Clonal expansion was defined as a frequency increase of at least 2-fold after treatment compared with C1D1, and clones undetected at baseline were assigned a pseudocount of 0.5. Clones with 0 or 1 copy at C1D1 were classified as singleton clones, and clones with 2 or more copies were classified as non-singleton clones. Clones expanded in unsorted samples were labelled as CD4+, CD8+ or unknown by matching protein sequences in sorted samples from the same patient. Wilcoxon tests were applied to paired samples to test diversity changes from C1D1 to C4D1. As stored in TCRdb, this immuneACCESS dataset retains in-frame rearrangements with V and J assigned. A fraction of the clones does not appear; measured against another copy, unresolved V genes explain less than half of the discrepancy, and the remainder lacks a known reason. The V and J calls and clone size are taken from that table; D and trimming were inferred from the DNA. This sample holds approximately 18,000 clones; 65% to 80% were observed only once. Together, the top ten hold about 2% of the sample.

Summary of the overall study and its limitations: Baseline TCR diversity was reported to be lower in newly diagnosed patients than in healthy donors, and even lower in relapsed/refractory patients. The study was restricted to a single clinical trial cohort, and the causes of repertoire differences, possibly disease activity or prior therapy, were left undefined. Lower diversity was seen in patients whose nivolumab began less than 1 year after ASCT, and these patients were left out of later analyses so that immune reconstitution would not confound the results. Trial patients achieving complete response had baseline diversity similar to newly diagnosed patients, whereas partial responders and progressors had significantly lower diversity. By C4D1, a significant rise was seen in CD4+ TCR diversity but not in CD8+ TCR diversity (p=0.0027 vs p=0.16), and the rise was most apparent among complete responders (p=0.02).

Sequenced material: CD4+ T cells from blood, taken before the fourth cycle of nivolumab. The chain was built from TRBV29-1 and TRBJ2-2; a tentative D call is TRBD1 (6 bases match). This receptor was obtained from a human donor with classical Hodgkin lymphoma. The sequenced DNA: TGCAGCGCCCGGGACATATCGAACACCGGGGAGCTGTTTTTT. This sequence encodes CSARDISNTGELFF.